The present T cell receptor beta chain was sequenced within a study of blood T cells in healthy people across ages. This clonotype was counted between two and nine times. Combining a sample-barcoded 5' primer with a J-beta primer mix, a second PCR ran for roughly 7 to 12 cycles. TCRdb reprocessed the 5' RACE reads with MiXCR, giving one entry per CDR3 protein. The table includes about 570,000 distinct CDR3 sequences, about 25% detected once. This CDR3 comprises 13 residues. The germline V gene encodes CDR1 PRHDT and CDR2 FYEKMQ (reference sequence). Trimming stripped 5 bases from V and 5 bases from J, with 12 bases between. This sample was also put to use in a study of T cells of mothers and their children.

The origin of this receptor is a boy between 2 and 10 years old in good health. The sequenced sample consisted of blood. The J gene is TRBJ1-1, the V gene TRBV13; perhaps TRBD1 as D (6 bases). The CDR3 coding sequence is TGTGCCAGCAGCAGAGGGGGGGAGACTGAAGCTTTCTTT. Protein: CASSRGGETEAFF.